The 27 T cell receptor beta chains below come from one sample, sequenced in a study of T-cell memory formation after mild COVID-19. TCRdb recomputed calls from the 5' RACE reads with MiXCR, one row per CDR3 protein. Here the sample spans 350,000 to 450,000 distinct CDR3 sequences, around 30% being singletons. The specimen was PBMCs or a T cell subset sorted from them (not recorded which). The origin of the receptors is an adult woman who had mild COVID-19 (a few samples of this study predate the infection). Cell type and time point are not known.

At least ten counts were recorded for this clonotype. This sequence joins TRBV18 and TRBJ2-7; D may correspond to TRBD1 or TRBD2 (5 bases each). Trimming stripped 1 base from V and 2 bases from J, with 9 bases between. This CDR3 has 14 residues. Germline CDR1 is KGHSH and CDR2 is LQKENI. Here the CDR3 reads CASSPRQGPYEQYF. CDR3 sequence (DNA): TGTGCCAGCTCACCACGTCAGGGACCCTACGAGCAGTACTTC. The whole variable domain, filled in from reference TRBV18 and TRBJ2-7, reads NAGVMQNPRHLVRRRGQEARLRCSPMKGHSHVYWYRQLPEEGLKFMVYLQKENIIDESGMPKERFSAEFPKEGPSILRIQQVVRGDSAAYFCASSPRQGPYEQYFGPGTRLTVT.

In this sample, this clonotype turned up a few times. CDR3 bases: TGTGCCAGCTCACCGGGACGTAGACAATACAATGAGCAGTTCTTC. It specifies CASSPGRRQYNEQFF. This chain connects TRBV18 to TRBJ2-1; TRBD1 or TRBD2 may be the D gene (5 bases each). With 3 bases removed from V and 4 bases from J, the gap between germline ends came to 13 bases. Germline CDR1 KGHSH, CDR2 LQKENI. The CDR3 length is 15 residues. The whole variable domain, remainder taken from reference TRBV18 and TRBJ2-1, is NAGVMQNPRHLVRRRGQEARLRCSPMKGHSHVYWYRQLPEEGLKFMVYLQKENIIDESGMPKERFSAEFPKEGPSILRIQQVVRGDSAAYFCASSPGRRQYNEQFFGPGTRLTVL.

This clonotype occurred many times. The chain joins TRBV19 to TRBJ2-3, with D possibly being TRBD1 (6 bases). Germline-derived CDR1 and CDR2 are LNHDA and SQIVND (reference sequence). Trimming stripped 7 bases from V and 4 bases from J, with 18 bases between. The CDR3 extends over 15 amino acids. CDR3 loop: CASTQLGTPSDTQYF. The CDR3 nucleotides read TGTGCCAGTACTCAACTAGGGACACCGTCAGATACGCAGTATTTT.

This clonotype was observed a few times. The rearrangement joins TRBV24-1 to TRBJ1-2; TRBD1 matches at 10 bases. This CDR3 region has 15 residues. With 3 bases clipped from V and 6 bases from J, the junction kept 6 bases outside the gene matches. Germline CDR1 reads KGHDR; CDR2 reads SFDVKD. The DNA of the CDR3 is TGTGCCACCAGTGATCCGACGACAGGGGGCAATGGCTACACCTTC. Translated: CATSDPTTGGNGYTF.

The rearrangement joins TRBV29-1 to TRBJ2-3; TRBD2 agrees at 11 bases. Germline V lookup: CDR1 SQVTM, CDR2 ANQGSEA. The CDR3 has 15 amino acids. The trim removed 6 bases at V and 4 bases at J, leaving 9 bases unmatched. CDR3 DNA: TGCAGCGTACTACGACTAGCGGGGAAGGCAGATACGCAGTATTTT. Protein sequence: CSVLRLAGKADTQYF.

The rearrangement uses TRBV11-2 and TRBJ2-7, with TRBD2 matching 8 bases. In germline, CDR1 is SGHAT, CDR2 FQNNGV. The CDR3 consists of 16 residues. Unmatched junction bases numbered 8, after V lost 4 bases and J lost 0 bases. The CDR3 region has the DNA TGTGCCAGCAGCTCATATGAGCGGGGGCCCTCCTACGAGCAGTACTTC. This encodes CASSSYERGPSYEQYF.

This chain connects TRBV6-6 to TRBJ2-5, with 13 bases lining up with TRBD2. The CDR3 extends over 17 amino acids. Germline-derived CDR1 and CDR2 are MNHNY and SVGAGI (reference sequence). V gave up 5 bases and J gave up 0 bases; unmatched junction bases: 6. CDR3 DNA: TGTGCCAGCAGTATTGTACTAGCGGGGGGGTACCAAGAGACCCAGTACTTC. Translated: CASSIVLAGGYQETQYF.

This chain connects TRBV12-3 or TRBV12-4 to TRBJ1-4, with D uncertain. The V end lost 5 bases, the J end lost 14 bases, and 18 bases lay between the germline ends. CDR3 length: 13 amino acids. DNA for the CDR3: TGTGCCAGCAGTCTAGGTGGTTTCGAAGGGCTGTTTTTT. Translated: CASSLGGFEGLFF.

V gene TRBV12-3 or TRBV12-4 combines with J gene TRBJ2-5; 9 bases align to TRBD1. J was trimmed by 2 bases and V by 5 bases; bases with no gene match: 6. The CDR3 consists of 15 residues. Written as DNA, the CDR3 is TGTGCCAGCAGTCGTGGACAGGGGATACAAGAGACCCAGTACTTC. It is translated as CASSRGQGIQETQYF.

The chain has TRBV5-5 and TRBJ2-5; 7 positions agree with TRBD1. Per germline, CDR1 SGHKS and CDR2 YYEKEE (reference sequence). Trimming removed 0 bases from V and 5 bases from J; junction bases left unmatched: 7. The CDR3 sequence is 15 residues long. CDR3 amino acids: CASSLATGLAETQYF. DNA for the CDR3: TGTGCCAGCAGCTTGGCGACAGGGCTTGCGGAGACCCAGTACTTC.

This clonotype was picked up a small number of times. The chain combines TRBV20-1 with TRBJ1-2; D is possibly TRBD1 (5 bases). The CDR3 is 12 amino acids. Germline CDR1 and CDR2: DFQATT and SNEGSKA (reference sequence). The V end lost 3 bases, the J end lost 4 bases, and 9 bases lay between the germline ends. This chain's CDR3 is CSASWQGYGYTF. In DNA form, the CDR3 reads TGCAGTGCTAGTTGGCAGGGCTATGGCTACACCTTC.

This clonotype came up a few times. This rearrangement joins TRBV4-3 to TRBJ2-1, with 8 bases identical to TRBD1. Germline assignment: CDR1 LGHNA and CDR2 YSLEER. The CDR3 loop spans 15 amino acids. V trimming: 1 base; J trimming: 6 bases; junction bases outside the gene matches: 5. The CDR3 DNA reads TGCGCCAGCAGCCAAGTCCAGGGGGCCTTCAATGAGCAGTTCTTC. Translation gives CASSQVQGAFNEQFF.

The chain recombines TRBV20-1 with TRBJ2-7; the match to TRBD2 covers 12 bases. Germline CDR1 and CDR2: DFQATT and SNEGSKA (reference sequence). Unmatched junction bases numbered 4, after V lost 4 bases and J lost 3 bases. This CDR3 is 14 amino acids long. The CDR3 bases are TGCAGTGCTATGCAGACTAGCGGGAGCTACGAGCAGTACTTC. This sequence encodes CSAMQTSGSYEQYF.

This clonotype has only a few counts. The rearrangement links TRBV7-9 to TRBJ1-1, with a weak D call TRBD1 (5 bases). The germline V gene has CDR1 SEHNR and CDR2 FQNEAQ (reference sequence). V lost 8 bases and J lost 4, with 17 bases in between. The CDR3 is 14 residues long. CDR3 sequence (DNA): TGTGCCAGCCGGGGCCCGTGGGCCAGCACTGAAGCTTTCTTT. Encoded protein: CASRGPWASTEAFF. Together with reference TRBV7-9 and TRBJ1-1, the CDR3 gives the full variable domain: DTGVSQNPRHKITKRGQNVTFRCDPISEHNRLYWYRQTLGQGPEFLTYFQNEAQLEKSRLLSDRFSAERPKGSFSTLEIQRTEQGDSAMYLCASRGPWASTEAFFGQGTRLTVV.

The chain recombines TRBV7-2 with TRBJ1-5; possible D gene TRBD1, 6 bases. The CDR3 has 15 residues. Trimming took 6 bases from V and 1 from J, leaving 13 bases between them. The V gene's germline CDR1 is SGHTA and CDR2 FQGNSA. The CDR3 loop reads CASRWDIRSNQPQHF. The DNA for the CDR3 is TGTGCCAGCAGATGGGACATTCGAAGCAATCAGCCCCAGCATTTT.

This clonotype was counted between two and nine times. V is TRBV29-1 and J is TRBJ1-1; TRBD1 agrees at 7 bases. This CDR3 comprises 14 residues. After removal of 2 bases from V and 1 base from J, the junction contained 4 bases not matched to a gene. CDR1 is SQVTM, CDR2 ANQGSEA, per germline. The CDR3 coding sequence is TGCAGCGTTGAACCAGGGACAGCGAACACTGAAGCTTTCTTT. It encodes CSVEPGTANTEAFF. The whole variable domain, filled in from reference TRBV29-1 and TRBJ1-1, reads SAVISQKPSRDICQRGTSLTIQCQVDSQVTMMFWYRQQPGQSLTLIATANQGSEATYESGFVIDKFPISRPNLTFSTLTVSNMSPEDSSIYLCSVEPGTANTEAFFGQGTRLTVV.

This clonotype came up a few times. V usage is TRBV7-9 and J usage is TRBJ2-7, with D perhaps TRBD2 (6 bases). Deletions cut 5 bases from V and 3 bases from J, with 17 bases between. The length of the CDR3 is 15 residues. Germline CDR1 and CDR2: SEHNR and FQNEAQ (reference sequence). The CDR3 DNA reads TGTGCCAGCAGCCATCCCCCGCAGGAGGGCTACGAGCAGTACTTC. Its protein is CASSHPPQEGYEQYF.

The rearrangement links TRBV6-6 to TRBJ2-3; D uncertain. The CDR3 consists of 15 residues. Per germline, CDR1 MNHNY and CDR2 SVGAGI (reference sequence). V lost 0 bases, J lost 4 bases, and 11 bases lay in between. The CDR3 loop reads CASSYSHYRPDTQYF. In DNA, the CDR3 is TGTGCCAGCAGTTACTCGCACTATAGGCCAGATACGCAGTATTTT.

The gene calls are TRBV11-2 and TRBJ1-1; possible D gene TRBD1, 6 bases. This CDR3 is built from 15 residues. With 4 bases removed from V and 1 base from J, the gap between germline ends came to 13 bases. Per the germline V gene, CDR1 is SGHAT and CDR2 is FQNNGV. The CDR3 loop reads CASSSGGLENTEAFF. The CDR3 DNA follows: TGTGCCAGCAGCTCTGGGGGGCTGGAGAACACTGAAGCTTTCTTT. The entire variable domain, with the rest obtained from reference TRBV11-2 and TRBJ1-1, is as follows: EAGVAQSPRYKIIEKRQSVAFWCNPISGHATLYWYQQILGQGPKLLIQFQNNGVVDDSQLPKDRFSAERLKGVDSTLKIQPAKLEDSAVYLCASSSGGLENTEAFFGQGTRLTVV.

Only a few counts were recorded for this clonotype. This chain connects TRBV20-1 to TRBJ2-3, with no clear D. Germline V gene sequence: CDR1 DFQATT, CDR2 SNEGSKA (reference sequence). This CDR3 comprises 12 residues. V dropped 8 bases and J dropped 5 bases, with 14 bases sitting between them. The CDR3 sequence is CSSLRPGDTQYF. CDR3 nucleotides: TGCAGTAGCCTCAGACCGGGAGATACGCAGTATTTT.

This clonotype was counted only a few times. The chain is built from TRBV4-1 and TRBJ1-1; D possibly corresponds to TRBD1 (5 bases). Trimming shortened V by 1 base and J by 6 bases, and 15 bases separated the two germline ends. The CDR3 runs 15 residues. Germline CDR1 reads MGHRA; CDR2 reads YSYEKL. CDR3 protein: CASSQGQGYQPEAFF. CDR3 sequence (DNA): TGCGCCAGCAGCCAAGGGCAGGGATATCAGCCTGAAGCTTTCTTT.

The CDR3 loop is CASARDSTYEQYF. The CDR3 bases are TGTGCCAGCGCCCGGGACAGTACCTACGAGCAGTACTTC. The V call is TRBV18, the J call TRBJ2-7; TRBD1 agrees at 7 bases. From germline, CDR1 is KGHSH and CDR2 LQKENI. V lost 8 bases, J lost 2 bases, and 6 bases stayed unmatched. CDR3 length equals 13 residues. The complete variable domain, with remaining parts taken from reference TRBV18 and TRBJ2-7, reads NAGVMQNPRHLVRRRGQEARLRCSPMKGHSHVYWYRQLPEEGLKFMVYLQKENIIDESGMPKERFSAEFPKEGPSILRIQQVVRGDSAAYFCASARDSTYEQYFGPGTRLTVT.

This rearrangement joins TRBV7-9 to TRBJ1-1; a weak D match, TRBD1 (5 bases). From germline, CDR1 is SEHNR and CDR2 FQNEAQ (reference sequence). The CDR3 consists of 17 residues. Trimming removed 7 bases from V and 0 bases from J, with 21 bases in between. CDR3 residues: CASTPPRRERVNTEAFF. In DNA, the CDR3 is TGTGCCAGCACTCCACCCCGCAGGGAAAGGGTGAACACTGAAGCTTTCTTT.

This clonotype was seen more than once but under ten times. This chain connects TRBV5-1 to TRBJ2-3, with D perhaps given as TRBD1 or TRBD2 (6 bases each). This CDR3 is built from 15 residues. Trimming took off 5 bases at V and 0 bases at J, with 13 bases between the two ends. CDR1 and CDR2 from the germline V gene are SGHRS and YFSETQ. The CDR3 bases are TGCGCCAGCAGACCAAGGGGGGCGAGCACAGATACGCAGTATTTT. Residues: CASRPRGASTDTQYF. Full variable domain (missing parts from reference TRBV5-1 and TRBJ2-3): KAGVTQTPRYLIKTRGQQVTLSCSPISGHRSVSWYQQTPGQGLQFLFEYFSETQRNKGNFPGRFSGRQFSNSRSEMNVSTLELGDSALYLCASRPRGASTDTQYFGPGTRLTVL.

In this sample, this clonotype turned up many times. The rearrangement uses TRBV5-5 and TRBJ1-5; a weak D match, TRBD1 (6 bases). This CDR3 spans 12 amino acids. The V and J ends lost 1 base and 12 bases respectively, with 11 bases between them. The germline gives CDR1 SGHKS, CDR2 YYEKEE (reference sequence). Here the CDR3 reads CASSLPGGLQHF. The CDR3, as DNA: TGTGCCAGCAGCTTGCCCGGGGGGCTCCAGCATTTT.

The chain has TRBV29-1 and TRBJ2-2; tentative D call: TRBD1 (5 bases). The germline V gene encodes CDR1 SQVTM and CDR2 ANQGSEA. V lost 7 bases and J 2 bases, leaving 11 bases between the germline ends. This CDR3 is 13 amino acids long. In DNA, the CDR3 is TGCAGCGCCTCCCAGGGTAACACCGGGGAGCTGTTTTTT. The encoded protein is CSASQGNTGELFF.

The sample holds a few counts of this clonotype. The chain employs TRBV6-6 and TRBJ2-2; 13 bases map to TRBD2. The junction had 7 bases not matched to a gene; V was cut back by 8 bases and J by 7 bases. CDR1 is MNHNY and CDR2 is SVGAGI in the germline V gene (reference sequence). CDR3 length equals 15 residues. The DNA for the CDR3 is TGTGCCAGCTGGACTAGCGGGGGATTCATCGGGGAGCTGTTTTTT. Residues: CASWTSGGFIGELFF.